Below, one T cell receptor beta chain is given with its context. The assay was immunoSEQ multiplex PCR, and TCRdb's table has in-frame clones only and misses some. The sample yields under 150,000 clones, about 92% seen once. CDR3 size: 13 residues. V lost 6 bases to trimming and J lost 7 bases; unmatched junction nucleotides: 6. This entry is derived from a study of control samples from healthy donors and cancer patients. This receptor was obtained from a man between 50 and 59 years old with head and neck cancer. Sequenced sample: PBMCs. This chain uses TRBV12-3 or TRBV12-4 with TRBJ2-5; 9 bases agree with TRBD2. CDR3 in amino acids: CASRRGGEGTQYF. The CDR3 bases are TGTGCCAGCAGGCGGGGGGGCGAGGGGACCCAGTACTTC.